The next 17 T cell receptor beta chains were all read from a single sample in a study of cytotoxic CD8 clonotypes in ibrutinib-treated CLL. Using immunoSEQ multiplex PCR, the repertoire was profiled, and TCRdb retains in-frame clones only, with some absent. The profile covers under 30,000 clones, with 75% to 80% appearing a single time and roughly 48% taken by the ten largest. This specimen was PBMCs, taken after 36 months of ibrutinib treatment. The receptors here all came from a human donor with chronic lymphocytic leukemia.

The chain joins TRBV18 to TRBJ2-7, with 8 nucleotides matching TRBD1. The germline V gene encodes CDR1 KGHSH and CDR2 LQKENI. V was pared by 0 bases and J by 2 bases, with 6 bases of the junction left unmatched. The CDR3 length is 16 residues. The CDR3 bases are TGTGCCAGCTCACCACCGGGAACAGGGGGGACCTACGAGCAGTACTTC. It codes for CASSPPGTGGTYEQYF.

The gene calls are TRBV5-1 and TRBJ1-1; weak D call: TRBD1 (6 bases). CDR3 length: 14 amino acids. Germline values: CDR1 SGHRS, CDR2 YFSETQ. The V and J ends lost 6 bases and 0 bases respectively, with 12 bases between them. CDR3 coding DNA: TGCGCCAGCAACCCTGGACAGATGAACACTGAAGCTTTCTTT. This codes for CASNPGQMNTEAFF.

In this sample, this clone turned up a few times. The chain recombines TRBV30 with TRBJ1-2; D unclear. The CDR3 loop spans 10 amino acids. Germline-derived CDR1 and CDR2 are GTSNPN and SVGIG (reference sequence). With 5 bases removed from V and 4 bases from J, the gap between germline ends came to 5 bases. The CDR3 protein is CAWRFYGYTF. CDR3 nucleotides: TGTGCCTGGCGTTTCTATGGCTACACCTTC. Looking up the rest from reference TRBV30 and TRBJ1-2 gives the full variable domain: SQTIHQWPATLVQPVGSPLSLECTVEGTSNPNLYWYRQAAGRGLQLLFYSVGIGQISSEVPQNLSASRPQDRQFILSSKKLLLSDSGFYLCAWRFYGYTFGSGTRLTVV.

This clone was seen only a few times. CDR3 protein: CASSLVSEAYEQYF. The CDR3 DNA sequence: TGTGCCAGCAGCTTAGTTTCGGAGGCCTACGAGCAGTACTTC. The V and J genes are TRBV7-6 and TRBJ2-7; possibly TRBD2 for D (5 bases). This CDR3 is built from 14 residues. V was shortened by 1 base and J by 2 bases, with 9 bases between the two germline ends. Germline V CDR1 and CDR2: SGHVS, FNYEAQ.

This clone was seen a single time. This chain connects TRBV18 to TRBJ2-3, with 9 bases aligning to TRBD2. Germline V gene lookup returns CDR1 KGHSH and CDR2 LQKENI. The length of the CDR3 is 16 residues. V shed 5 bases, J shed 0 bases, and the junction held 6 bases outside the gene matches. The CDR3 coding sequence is TGTGCCAGCTCAAGACCCGGGACTAGCAGCACAGATACGCAGTATTTT. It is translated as CASSRPGTSSTDTQYF. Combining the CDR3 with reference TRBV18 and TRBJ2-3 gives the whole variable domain NAGVMQNPRHLVRRRGQEARLRCSPMKGHSHVYWYRQLPEEGLKFMVYLQKENIIDESGMPKERFSAEFPKEGPSILRIQQVVRGDSAAYFCASSRPGTSSTDTQYFGPGTRLTVL.

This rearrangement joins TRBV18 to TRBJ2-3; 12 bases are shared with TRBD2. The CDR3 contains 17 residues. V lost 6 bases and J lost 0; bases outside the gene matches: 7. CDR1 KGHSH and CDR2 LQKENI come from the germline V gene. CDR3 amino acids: CASSRGLAGTSTDTQYF. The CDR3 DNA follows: TGTGCCAGCTCCCGCGGACTAGCGGGGACTAGCACAGATACGCAGTATTTT. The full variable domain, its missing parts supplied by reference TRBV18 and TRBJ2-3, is NAGVMQNPRHLVRRRGQEARLRCSPMKGHSHVYWYRQLPEEGLKFMVYLQKENIIDESGMPKERFSAEFPKEGPSILRIQQVVRGDSAAYFCASSRGLAGTSTDTQYFGPGTRLTVL.

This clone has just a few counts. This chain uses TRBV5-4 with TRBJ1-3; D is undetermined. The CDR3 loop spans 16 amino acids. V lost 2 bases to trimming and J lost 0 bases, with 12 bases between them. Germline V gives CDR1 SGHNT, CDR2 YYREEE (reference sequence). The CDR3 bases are TGTGCCAGCAGCTTAGTTGGGTTGAGCTCTGGAAACACCATATATTTT. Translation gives CASSLVGLSSGNTIYF. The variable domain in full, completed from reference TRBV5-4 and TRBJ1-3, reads ETGVTQSPTHLIKTRGQQVTLRCSSQSGHNTVSWYQQALGQGPQFIFQYYREEENGRGNFPPRFSGLQFPNYSSELNVNALELDDSALYLCASSLVGLSSGNTIYFGEGSWLTVV.

CDR3 amino acids: CASSPGSGPQYF. The DNA of the CDR3 is TGTGCCAGCAGTCCAGGGTCGGGACCCCAGTACTTC. The V gene is TRBV7-9, the J gene TRBJ2-5; D tentatively fits TRBD1 or TRBD2 (5 bases each). The CDR3 has 12 amino acids. V was pared by 6 bases and J by 9 bases, with 14 bases between. The germline V gene has CDR1 SEHNR and CDR2 FQNEAQ (reference sequence).

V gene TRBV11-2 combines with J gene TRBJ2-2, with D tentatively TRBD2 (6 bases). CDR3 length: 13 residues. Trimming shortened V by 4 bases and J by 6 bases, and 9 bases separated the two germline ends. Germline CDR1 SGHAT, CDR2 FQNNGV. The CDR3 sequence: CASSSGGSGELFF. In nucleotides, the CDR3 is TGTGCCAGCAGCTCCGGGGGTTCCGGGGAGCTGTTTTTT.

The CDR3 loop is CASSLGQEQYF. CDR3 coding DNA: TGTGCCAGCAGCTTAGGACAGGAGCAGTACTTC. This rearrangement joins TRBV7-6 to TRBJ2-7; possibly TRBD1 for D (5 bases). Deletions cut 1 base from V and 7 bases from J, with 5 bases between. The CDR3 runs 11 residues. Germline CDR1 reads SGHVS; CDR2 reads FNYEAQ. Based on the CDR3 plus reference TRBV7-6 and TRBJ2-7, the full variable domain is GAGVSQSPRYKVTKRGQDVALRCDPISGHVSLYWYRQALGQGPEFLTYFNYEAQQDKSGLPNDRFSAERPEGSISTLTIQRTEQRDSAMYRCASSLGQEQYFGPGTRLTVT.

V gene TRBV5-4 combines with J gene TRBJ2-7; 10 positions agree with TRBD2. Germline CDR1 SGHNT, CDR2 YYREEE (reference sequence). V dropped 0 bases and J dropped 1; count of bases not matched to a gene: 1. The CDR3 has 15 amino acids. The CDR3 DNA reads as TGTGCCAGCAGCTTGGGGGGACTAGCGTCCTACGAGCAGTACTTC. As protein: CASSLGGLASYEQYF. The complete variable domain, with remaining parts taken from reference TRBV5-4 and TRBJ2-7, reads ETGVTQSPTHLIKTRGQQVTLRCSSQSGHNTVSWYQQALGQGPQFIFQYYREEENGRGNFPPRFSGLQFPNYSSELNVNALELDDSALYLCASSLGGLASYEQYFGPGTRLTVT.

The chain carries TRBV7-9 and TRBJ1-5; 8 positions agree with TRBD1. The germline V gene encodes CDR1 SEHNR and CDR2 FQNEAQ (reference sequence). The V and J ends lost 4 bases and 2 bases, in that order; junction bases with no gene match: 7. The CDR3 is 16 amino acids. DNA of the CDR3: TGTGCCAGCAGCTCCTCTGGGACAGGAGGCAATCAGCCCCAGCATTTT. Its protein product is CASSSSGTGGNQPQHF.

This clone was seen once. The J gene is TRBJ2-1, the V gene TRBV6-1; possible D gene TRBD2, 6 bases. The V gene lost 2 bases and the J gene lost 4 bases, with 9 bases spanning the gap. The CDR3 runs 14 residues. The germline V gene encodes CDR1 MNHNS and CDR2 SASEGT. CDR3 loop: CASSELRDYNEQFF. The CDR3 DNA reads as TGTGCCAGCAGTGAACTGCGGGATTACAATGAGCAGTTCTTC.

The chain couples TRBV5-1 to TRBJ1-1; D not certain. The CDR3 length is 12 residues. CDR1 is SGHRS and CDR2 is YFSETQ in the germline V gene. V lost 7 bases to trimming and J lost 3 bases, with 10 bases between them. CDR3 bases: TGCGCCAGCTATCTCTACCACACTGAAGCTTTCTTT. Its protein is CASYLYHTEAFF.

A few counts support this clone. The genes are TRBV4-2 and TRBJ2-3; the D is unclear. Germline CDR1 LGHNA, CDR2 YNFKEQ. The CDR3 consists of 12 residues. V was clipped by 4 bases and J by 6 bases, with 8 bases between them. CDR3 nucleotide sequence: TGTGCCAGCAGCCTAAGAAGGGATACGCAGTATTTT. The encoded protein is CASSLRRDTQYF.

In DNA form, the CDR3 reads TGTGCCAGCAGCGTGGGGACAGGGAAGGGGCTAGGCTATGGCTACACCTTC. Protein sequence: CASSVGTGKGLGYGYTF. The V call is TRBV9, the J call TRBJ1-2, with 9 bases lining up with TRBD1. In germline, CDR1 is SGDLS, CDR2 YYNGEE. V lost 2 bases and J lost 4; bases outside the gene matches: 12. This CDR3 has 17 residues. Together with reference TRBV9 and TRBJ1-2, the CDR3 gives the full variable domain: DSGVTQTPKHLITATGQRVTLRCSPRSGDLSVYWYQQSLDQGLQFLIQYYNGEERAKGNILERFSAQQFPDLHSELNLSSLELGDSALYFCASSVGTGKGLGYGYTFGSGTRLTVV.

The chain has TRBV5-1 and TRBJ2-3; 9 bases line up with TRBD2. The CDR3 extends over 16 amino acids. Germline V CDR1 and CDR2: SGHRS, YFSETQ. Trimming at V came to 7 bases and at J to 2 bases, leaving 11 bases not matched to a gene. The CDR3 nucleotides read TGCGCCAGCTCCTCCCGGGGCGGGGGGGTCACAGATACGCAGTATTTT. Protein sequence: CASSSRGGGVTDTQYF.